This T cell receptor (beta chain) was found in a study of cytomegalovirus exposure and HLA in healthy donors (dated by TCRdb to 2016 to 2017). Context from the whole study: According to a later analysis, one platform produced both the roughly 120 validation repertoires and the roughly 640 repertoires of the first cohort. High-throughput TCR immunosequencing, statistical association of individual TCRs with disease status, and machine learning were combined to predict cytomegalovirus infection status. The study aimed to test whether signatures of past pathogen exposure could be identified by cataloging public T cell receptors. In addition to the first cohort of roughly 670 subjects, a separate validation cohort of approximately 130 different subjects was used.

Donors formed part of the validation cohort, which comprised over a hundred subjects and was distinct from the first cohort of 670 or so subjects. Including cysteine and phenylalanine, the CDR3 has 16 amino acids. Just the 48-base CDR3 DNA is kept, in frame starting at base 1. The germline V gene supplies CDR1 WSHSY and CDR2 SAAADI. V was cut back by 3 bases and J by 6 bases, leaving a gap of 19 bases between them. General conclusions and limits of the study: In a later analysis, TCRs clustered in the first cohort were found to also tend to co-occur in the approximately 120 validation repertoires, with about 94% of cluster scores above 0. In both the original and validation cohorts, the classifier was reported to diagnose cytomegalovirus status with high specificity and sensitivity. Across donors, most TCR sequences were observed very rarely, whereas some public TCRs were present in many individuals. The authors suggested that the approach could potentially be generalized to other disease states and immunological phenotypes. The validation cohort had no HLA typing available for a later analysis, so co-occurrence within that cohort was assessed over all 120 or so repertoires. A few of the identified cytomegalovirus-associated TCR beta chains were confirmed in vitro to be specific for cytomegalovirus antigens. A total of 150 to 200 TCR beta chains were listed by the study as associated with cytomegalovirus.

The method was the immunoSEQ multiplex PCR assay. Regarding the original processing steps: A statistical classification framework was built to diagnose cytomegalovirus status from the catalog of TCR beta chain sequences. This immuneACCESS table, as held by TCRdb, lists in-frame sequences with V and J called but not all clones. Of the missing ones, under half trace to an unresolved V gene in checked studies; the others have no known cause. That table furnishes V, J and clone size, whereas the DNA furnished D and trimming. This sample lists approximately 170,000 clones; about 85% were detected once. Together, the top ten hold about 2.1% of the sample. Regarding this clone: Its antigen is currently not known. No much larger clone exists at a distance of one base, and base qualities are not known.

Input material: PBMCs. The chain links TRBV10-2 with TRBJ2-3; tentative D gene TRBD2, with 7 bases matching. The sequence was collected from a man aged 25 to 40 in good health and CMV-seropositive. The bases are TGCGCCAGCAGTGAAGGCGGGGGCCCCCCCTGGGATACGCAGTATTTT. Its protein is CASSEGGGPPWDTQYF.